The clone carrying this TCR beta chain was seen more than once but under ten times. These data come from a study of T cells in localized non-small cell lung cancer. Germline loops: CDR1 SGDLS, CDR2 YYNGEE. CDR3 size: 14 residues. V was pared by 4 bases and J by 4 bases, with 9 bases between. The repertoire was sequenced with immunoSEQ multiplex PCR; TCRdb's copy has only in-frame clones and lacks some. The table records about 2,800 clones, 30% to 40% of them present only once. Source: lung tumor tissue, taken before any cancer treatment. This receptor was taken from a male donor aged 60 or over with stage I squamous cell lung carcinoma. The chain joins TRBV9 to TRBJ2-6; no clear D. The CDR3 reads CASSSTGGANVLTF. Written as DNA, the CDR3 is TGTGCCAGCAGCTCAACTGGGGGGGCCAACGTCCTGACTTTC.